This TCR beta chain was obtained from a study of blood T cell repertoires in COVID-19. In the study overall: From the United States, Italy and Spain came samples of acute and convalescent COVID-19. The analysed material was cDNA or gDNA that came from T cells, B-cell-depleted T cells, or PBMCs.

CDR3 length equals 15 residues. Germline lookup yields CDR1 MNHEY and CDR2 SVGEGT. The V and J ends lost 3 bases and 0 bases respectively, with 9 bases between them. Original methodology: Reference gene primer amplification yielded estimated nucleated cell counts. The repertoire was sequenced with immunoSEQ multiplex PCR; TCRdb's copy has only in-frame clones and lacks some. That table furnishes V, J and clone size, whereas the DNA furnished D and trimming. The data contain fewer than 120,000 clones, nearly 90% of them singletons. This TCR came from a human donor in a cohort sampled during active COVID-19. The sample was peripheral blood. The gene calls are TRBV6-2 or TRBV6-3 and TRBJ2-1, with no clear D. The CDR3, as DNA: TGTGCCAGCAGTTATCAGGTGAGCTCCTACAATGAGCAGTTCTTC. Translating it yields CASSYQVSSYNEQFF.